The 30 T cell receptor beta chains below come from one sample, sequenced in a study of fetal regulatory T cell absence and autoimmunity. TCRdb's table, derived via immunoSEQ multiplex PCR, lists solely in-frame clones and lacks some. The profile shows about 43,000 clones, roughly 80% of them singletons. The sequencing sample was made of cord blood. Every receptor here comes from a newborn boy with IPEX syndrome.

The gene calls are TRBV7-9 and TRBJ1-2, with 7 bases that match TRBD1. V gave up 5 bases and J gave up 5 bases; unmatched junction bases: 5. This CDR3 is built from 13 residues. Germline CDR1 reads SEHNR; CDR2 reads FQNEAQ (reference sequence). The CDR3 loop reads CASSQGGHYGYTF. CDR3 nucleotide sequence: TGTGCCAGCAGCCAGGGGGGTCATTATGGCTACACCTTC.

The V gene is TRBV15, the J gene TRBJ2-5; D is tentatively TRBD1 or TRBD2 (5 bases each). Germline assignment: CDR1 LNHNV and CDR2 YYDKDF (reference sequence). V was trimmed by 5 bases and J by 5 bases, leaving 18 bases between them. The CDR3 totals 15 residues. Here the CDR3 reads CATSGRDPSRETQYF. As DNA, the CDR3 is TGTGCCACCAGCGGCCGGGACCCCAGTCGGGAGACCCAGTACTTC.

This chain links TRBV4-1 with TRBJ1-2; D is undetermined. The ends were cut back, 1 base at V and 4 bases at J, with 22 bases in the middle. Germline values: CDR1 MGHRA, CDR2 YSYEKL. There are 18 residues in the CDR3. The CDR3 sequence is CASSQAGNRAPLGYGYTF. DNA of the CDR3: TGCGCCAGCAGCCAAGCCGGCAATAGGGCCCCTTTAGGCTATGGCTACACCTTC.

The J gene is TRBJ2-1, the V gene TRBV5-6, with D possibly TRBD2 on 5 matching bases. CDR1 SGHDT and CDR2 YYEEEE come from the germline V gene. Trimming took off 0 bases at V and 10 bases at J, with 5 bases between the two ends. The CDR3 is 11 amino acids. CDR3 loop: CASSLGGEQFF. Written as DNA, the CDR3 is TGTGCCAGCAGCTTGGGAGGGGAGCAGTTCTTC.

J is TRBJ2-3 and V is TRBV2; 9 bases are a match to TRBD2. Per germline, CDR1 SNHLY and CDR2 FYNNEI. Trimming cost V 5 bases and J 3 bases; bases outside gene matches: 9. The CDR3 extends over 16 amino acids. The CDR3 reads CASSRQGGRATDTQYF. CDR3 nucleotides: TGTGCCAGCAGTAGACAGGGCGGGAGGGCAACAGATACGCAGTATTTT.

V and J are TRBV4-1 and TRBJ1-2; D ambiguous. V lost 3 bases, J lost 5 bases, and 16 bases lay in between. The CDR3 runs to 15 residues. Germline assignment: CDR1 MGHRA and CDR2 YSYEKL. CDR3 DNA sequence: TGCGCCAGCAGCCAGCTAGCCGTGGACGGATATGGCTACACCTTC. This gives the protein CASSQLAVDGYGYTF.

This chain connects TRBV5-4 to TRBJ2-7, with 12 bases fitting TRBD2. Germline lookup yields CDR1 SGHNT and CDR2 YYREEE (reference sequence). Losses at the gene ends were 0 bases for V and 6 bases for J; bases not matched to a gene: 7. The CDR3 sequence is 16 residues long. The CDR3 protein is CASSLGLAGGPGEQYF. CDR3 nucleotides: TGTGCCAGCAGCTTGGGCCTAGCGGGAGGGCCAGGCGAGCAGTACTTC.

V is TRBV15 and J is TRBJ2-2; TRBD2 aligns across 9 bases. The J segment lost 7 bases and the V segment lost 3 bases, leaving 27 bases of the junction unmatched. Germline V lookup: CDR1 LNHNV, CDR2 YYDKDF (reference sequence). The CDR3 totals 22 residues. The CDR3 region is CATSRPLIPQRGANRLLGELFF. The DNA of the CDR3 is TGTGCCACCAGCAGGCCCTTAATCCCCCAGCGGGGGGCTAATAGGTTACTCGGGGAGCTGTTTTTT.

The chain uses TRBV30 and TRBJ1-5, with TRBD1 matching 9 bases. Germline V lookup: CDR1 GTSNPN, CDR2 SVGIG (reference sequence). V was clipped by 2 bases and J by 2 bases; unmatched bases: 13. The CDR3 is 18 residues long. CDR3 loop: CAWSRPDRGIMGNQPQHF. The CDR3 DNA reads TGTGCCTGGAGTCGACCCGACAGGGGGATAATGGGCAATCAGCCCCAGCATTTT.

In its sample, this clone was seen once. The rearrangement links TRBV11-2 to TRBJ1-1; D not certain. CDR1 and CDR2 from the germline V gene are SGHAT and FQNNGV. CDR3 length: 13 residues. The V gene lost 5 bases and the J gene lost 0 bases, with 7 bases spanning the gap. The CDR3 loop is CASSPRMNTEAFF. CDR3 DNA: TGTGCCAGCAGCCCGCGTATGAACACTGAAGCTTTCTTT.

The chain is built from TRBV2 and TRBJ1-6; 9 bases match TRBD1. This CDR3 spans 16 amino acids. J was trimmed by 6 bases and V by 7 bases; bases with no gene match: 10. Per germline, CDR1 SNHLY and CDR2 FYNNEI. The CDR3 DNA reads TGTGCCAGCAAGAATACAGGGGGCCTTATTAATTCACCCCTCCACTTT. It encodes CASKNTGGLINSPLHF.

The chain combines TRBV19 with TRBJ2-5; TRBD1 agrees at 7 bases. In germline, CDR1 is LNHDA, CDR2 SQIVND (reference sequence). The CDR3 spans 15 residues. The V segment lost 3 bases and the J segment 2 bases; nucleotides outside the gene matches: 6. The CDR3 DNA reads TGTGCCAGTAGTATCAGTCGGACAGGTCAAGAGACCCAGTACTTC. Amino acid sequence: CASSISRTGQETQYF.

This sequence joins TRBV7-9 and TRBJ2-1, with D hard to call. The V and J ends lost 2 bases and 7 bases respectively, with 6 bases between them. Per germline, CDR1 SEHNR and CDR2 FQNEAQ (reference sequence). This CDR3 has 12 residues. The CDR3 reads CASSLMGNEQFF. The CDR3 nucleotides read TGTGCCAGCAGCTTAATGGGGAATGAGCAGTTCTTC.

In DNA, the CDR3 is TGTGCCAGCAGCGTAGCAGGGGGTGGCTACACCTTC. Translating gives CASSVAGGGYTF. The V gene is TRBV9, the J gene TRBJ1-2; TRBD1 agrees at 7 bases. Germline loops: CDR1 SGDLS, CDR2 YYNGEE. This CDR3 region has 12 residues. J was trimmed by 7 bases and V by 0 bases; bases with no gene match: 0.

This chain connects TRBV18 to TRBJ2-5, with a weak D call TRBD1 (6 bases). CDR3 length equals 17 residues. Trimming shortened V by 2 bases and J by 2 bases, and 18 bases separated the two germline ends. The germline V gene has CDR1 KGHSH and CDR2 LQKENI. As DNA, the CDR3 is TGTGCCAGCTCACCAGGGCCGCAGGGGATACATCAAGAGACCCAGTACTTC. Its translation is CASSPGPQGIHQETQYF.

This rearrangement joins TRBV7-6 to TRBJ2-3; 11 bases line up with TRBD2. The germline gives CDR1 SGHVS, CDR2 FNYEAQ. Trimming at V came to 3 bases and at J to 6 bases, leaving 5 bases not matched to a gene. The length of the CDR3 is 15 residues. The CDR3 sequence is CASSFTTSGTDTQYF. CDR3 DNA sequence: TGTGCCAGCAGCTTCACGACTAGCGGGACCGATACGCAGTATTTT.

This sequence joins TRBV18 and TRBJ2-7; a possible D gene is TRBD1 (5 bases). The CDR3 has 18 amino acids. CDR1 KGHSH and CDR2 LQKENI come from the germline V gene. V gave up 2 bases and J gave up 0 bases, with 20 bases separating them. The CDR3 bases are TGTGCCAGCTCACCAAAATTAGACAGTCCCCTCAACTCCTACGAGCAGTACTTC. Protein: CASSPKLDSPLNSYEQYF.

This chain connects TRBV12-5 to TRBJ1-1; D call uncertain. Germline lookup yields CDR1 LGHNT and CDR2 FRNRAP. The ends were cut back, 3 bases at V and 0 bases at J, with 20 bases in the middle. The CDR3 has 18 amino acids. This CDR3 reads CASGLEWRGKYMNTEAFF. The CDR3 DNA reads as TGTGCTAGTGGTTTAGAGTGGAGAGGGAAGTACATGAACACTGAAGCTTTCTTT.

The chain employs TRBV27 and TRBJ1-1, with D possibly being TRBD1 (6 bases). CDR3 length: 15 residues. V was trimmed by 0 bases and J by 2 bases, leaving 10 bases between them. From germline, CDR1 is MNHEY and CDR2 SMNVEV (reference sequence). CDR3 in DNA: TGTGCCAGCAGTTTATCTGGCAGGGGAAACACTGAAGCTTTCTTT. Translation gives CASSLSGRGNTEAFF.

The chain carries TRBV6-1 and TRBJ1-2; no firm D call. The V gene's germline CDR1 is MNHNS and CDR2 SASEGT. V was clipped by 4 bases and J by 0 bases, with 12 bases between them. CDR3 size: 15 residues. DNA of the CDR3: TGTGCCAGCAGTGTTCACTCCGGGACTAACTATGGCTACACCTTC. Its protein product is CASSVHSGTNYGYTF.

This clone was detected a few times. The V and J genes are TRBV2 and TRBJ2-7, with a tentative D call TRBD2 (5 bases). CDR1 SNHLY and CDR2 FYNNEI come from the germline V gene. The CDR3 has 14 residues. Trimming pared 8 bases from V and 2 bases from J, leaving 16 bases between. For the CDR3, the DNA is TGTGCCAGCTCAATACGGGGTCGCCCCTACGAGCAGTACTTC. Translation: CASSIRGRPYEQYF.

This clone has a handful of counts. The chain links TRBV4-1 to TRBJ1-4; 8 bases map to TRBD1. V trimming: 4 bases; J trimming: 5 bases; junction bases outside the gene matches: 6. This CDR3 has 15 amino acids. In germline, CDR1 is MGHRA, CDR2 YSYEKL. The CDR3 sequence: CASSLFQGANEKLFF. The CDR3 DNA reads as TGCGCCAGCAGCCTCTTCCAGGGGGCGAATGAAAAACTGTTTTTT.

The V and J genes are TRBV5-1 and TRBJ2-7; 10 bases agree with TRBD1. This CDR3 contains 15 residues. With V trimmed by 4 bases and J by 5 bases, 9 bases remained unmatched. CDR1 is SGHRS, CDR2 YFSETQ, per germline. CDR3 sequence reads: CASSRNGDRGDEQYF. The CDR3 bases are TGCGCCAGCAGCCGCAACGGGGACAGGGGCGACGAGCAGTACTTC.

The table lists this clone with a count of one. The CDR3 reads CASSRTPGLAGGGSYEQYF. The DNA of the CDR3 is TGTGCCAGCAGTAGGACCCCGGGACTAGCGGGGGGGGGCTCCTACGAGCAGTACTTC. The rearrangement joins TRBV27 to TRBJ2-7; 16 positions agree with TRBD2. The CDR3 has 19 residues. Germline V CDR1 and CDR2: MNHEY, SMNVEV (reference sequence). The junction had 10 bases not matched to a gene; V was cut back by 5 bases and J by 0 bases.

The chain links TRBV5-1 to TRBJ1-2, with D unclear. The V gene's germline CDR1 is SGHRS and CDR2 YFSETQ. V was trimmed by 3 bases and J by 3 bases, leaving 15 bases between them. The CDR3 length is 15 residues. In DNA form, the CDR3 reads TGCGCCAGCAGCTCCGGGGTCCGGAATTACTATGGCTACACCTTC. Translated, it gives CASSSGVRNYYGYTF.

The CDR3: CASSARRGTYYGYTF. The CDR3 DNA reads as TGTGCCAGCTCAGCACGCAGGGGGACCTACTATGGCTACACCTTC. The chain carries TRBV18 and TRBJ1-2; 7 nucleotides match TRBD1. The trim removed 5 bases at V and 3 bases at J, leaving 9 bases unmatched. This CDR3 is built from 15 residues. The germline CDR1 and CDR2 sequences are KGHSH and LQKENI.

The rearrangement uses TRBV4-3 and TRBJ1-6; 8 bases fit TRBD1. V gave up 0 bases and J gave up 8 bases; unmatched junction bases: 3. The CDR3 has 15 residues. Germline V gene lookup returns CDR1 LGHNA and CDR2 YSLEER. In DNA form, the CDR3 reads TGCGCCAGCAGCCAAGATGGACAGGGTCATTCACCCCTCCACTTT. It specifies CASSQDGQGHSPLHF.

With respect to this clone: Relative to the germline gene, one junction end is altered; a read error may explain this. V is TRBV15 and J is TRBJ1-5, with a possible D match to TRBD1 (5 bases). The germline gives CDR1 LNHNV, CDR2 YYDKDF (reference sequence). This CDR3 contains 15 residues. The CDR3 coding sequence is TGTGCCACCAGTAGAGCGGGTAGGGGCAAACAGCCCCAGCATTTT. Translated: CATSRAGRGKQPQHF. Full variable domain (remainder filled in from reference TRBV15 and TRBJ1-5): DAMVIQNPRYQVTQFGKPVTLSCSQTLNHNVMYWYQQKSSQAPKLLFHYYDKDFNNEADTPDNFQSRRPNTSFCFLDIRSPGLGDTAMYLCATSRAGRGKQPQHFGDGTRLSIL.

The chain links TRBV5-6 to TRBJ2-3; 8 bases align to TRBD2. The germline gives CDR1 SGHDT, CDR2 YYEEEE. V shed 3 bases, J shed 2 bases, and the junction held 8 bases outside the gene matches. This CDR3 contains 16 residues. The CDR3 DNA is TGTGCCAGCAGCTCCCTCACTAGCGGATTCACAGATACGCAGTATTTT. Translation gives CASSSLTSGFTDTQYF.

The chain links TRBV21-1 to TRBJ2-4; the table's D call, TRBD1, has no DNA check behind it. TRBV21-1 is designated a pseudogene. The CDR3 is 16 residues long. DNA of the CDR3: TGTGCCAGCAGCAAATTTAACTCGAGACAGGGAAACATTCAGTACTTC. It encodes CASSKFNSRQGNIQYF.